Following are 15 T cell receptor beta chains from one sample sequenced in a study of early T cells in non-severe SARS-CoV-2 infection. TCRdb fed the 5' RACE reads into MiXCR, producing one record per CDR3 protein. The sample carries tens of thousands of distinct CDR3 sequences, 8% to 13% recorded once. The specimen was whole blood. These receptors all stem from an adult who was a healthcare worker with PCR-confirmed SARS-CoV-2 infection or an uninfected control (not recorded which).

The chain couples TRBV4-2 to TRBJ2-3; TRBD2 agrees at 7 bases. Losses at the gene ends were 4 bases for V and 4 bases for J; bases not matched to a gene: 11. Germline V gene data show CDR1 as LGHNA and CDR2 as YNFKEQ. The CDR3 covers 16 residues. CDR3 in amino acids: CASSLRTSKGSDTQYF. The CDR3 region has the DNA TGTGCCAGCAGCCTTCGGACTAGTAAGGGTTCAGATACGCAGTATTTT.

The CDR3 is CASRISSYNSPLHF. CDR3 DNA: TGTGCCAGCAGGATAAGCTCCTATAATTCACCCCTCCACTTT. The V gene is TRBV12-3 or TRBV12-4, the J gene TRBJ1-6; D not certain. V was trimmed by 6 bases and J by 0 bases, leaving 6 bases between them. The CDR3 runs 14 residues.

In this sample, this clonotype turned up many times. This chain connects TRBV5-1 to TRBJ2-2; TRBD1 might be the D (6 bases). The CDR3 is 13 amino acids. Trimming stripped 6 bases from V and 4 bases from J, with 10 bases between. Germline V CDR1 and CDR2: SGHRS, YFSETQ. The CDR3 loop reads CASNSGATGELFF. DNA for the CDR3: TGCGCCAGCAATTCAGGGGCCACCGGGGAGCTGTTTTTT. The whole variable domain, remainder taken from reference TRBV5-1 and TRBJ2-2, is KAGVTQTPRYLIKTRGQQVTLSCSPISGHRSVSWYQQTPGQGLQFLFEYFSETQRNKGNFPGRFSGRQFSNSRSEMNVSTLELGDSALYLCASNSGATGELFFGEGSRLTVL.

V is TRBV3-1 and J is TRBJ2-2; TRBD2 matches 12 bases. V lost 1 base, J lost 1 base, and 4 bases stayed unmatched. CDR3 length equals 18 residues. CDR1 and CDR2 from the germline V gene are LGHDT and YNNKEL (reference sequence). The CDR3 loop is CASSQGLAGALNTGELFF. The CDR3 DNA reads TGTGCCAGCAGCCAAGGACTAGCGGGGGCCTTGAACACCGGGGAGCTGTTTTTT.

This clonotype came up many times. The chain is built from TRBV7-9 and TRBJ2-7; 9 bases agree with TRBD2. Unmatched junction bases numbered 16, after V lost 5 bases and J lost 5 bases. The CDR3 is made up of 17 amino acids. From germline, CDR1 is SEHNR and CDR2 FQNEAQ (reference sequence). The CDR3 spells CASSKKAAGGRLDEQYF. DNA of the CDR3: TGTGCCAGCAGCAAAAAGGCGGCGGGAGGGCGGTTAGACGAGCAGTACTTC.

This clonotype showed up just a few times. V is TRBV11-3 and J is TRBJ2-3; D tentatively reads TRBD1 or TRBD2 (6 bases each). This CDR3 has 15 amino acids. Germline-derived CDR1 and CDR2 are SGHNT and YENEEA. Trimming took 4 bases from V and 2 from J, leaving 13 bases between them. In nucleotides, the CDR3 is TGTGCCAGCAGCTCGAGGAGGGGGAACACAGATACGCAGTATTTT. Translating gives CASSSRRGNTDTQYF.

The table lists this clonotype with a few counts. The CDR3 spells CASGEGSNEKLFF. In DNA, the CDR3 is TGTGCCAGCGGGGAAGGATCTAATGAAAAACTGTTTTTT. The chain has TRBV9 and TRBJ1-4; unclear D gene. The CDR3 has 13 residues. The germline gives CDR1 SGDLS, CDR2 YYNGEE. The V end lost 7 bases, the J end lost 3 bases, and 10 bases lay between the germline ends.

The V gene is TRBV18, the J gene TRBJ2-2; a weak D match, TRBD2 (6 bases). The CDR3 has 15 amino acids. V gave up 2 bases and J gave up 3 bases, with 10 bases separating them. Germline lookup yields CDR1 KGHSH and CDR2 LQKENI. In nucleotides, the CDR3 is TGTGCCAGCTCACCATCTTGGAGGGACACCGGGGAGCTGTTTTTT. It yields the protein CASSPSWRDTGELFF.

The CDR3 DNA reads as TGTGCCAGCAGCCAACGATCCGCCGGACAGGGCCAAGAGACCCAGTACTTC. It is translated as CASSQRSAGQGQETQYF. The V and J genes are TRBV11-2 and TRBJ2-5; 8 bases are a match to TRBD1. Germline CDR1 is SGHAT and CDR2 is FQNNGV. Unmatched junction bases numbered 12, after V lost 5 bases and J lost 1 base. The CDR3 loop spans 17 amino acids.

The chain carries TRBV7-2 and TRBJ2-6; no clear D gene. V was clipped by 5 bases and J by 6 bases, with 20 bases between them. The germline gives CDR1 SGHTA, CDR2 FQGNSA. The CDR3 loop spans 17 amino acids. CDR3 sequence (DNA): TGTGCCAGCAGCGACCCCTCTAAAGGGTCCGAGGCCAACGTCCTGACTTTC. This translates into CASSDPSKGSEANVLTF.

This chain links TRBV24-1 with TRBJ2-1; 8 bases match TRBD1. With V trimmed by 3 bases and J by 4 bases, 7 bases remained unmatched. Germline V lookup: CDR1 KGHDR, CDR2 SFDVKD. This CDR3 spans 16 amino acids. This CDR3 is CATSDPGGSSYNEQFF. DNA of the CDR3: TGTGCCACCAGTGATCCAGGGGGCTCTTCGTACAATGAGCAGTTCTTC.

This clonotype appeared many times. V is TRBV6-5 and J is TRBJ1-6; TRBD1 is a possible D gene (5 bases). The germline CDR1 and CDR2 sequences are MNHEY and SVGAGI. The CDR3 runs 15 residues. The V end was cut by 0 bases, the J end by 6 bases, with 9 bases between. CDR3 sequence (DNA): TGTGCCAGCAGTTACTCGGGGGGGAGTAATTCACCCCTCCACTTT. It translates to CASSYSGGSNSPLHF.

This clonotype has only a few counts. The gene calls are TRBV4-2 and TRBJ1-5, with 9 positions matching TRBD1. V gave up 3 bases and J gave up 0 bases; unmatched junction bases: 6. CDR3 length: 17 amino acids. CDR1 and CDR2 from the germline V gene are LGHNA and YNFKEQ. CDR3 DNA sequence: TGTGCCAGCAGCCATGCCTGGGACAGGGATAGCAATCAGCCCCAGCATTTT. Protein sequence: CASSHAWDRDSNQPQHF.

This clonotype appeared a few times. J is TRBJ2-3 and V is TRBV20-1; D gene unclear. The CDR3 loop spans 11 amino acids. V lost 6 bases and J 0 bases, leaving 4 bases between the germline ends. Germline V gene sequence: CDR1 DFQATT, CDR2 SNEGSKA (reference sequence). The CDR3 DNA follows: TGCAGTGCAGACAGCACAGATACGCAGTATTTT. Amino acid sequence: CSADSTDTQYF.

This clonotype occurred many times. This chain uses TRBV14 with TRBJ2-7; possibly TRBD1 or TRBD2 for D (5 bases each). V shed 5 bases and J shed 2 bases, with 10 bases lying between them. Germline V lookup: CDR1 SGHDN, CDR2 FVKESK. The CDR3 loop spans 13 amino acids. CDR3 coding DNA: TGTGCCAGCAGCTGGGGACGGACCTACGAGCAGTACTTC. It yields the protein CASSWGRTYEQYF.